Detailed here is one T cell receptor beta chain. The target of this receptor is not known. No clone much larger than this one lies a single base away; base qualities are absent. The data stem from a study of cytomegalovirus exposure and HLA in healthy donors (dated by TCRdb to 2016 to 2017). Concerning the study at large: An earlier analysis of more than 550 of the donors reported 276 Gb of sequence data and some 110 million unique TCR beta sequences obtained from roughly 180 million T cells. Rather than drawing on any new phenotypic data, the later analysis identified candidate immune exposures from TCR beta sequences and the way those sequences occurred across donors. Donor age, sex, ethnicity and CMV serostatus were compiled together with the repertoire data. Approximately 300 gigabases of sequencing data and tens of millions of unique TCR sequences made up an early release that covered several hundred HLA-typed donors. Every repertoire in the discovery cohort had been generated on one and the same sequencing platform. Because of strong linkage in the cohort, roughly five DR-DQ haplotypes were treated as single units for association and clustering. Of the 350 to 450 genotyped donors, 80% to 90% were placed in the genetic ancestry cluster associated with self-reported Caucasian donors. The study profiled the T cell repertoires of hundreds of subjects by immunosequencing and related them to cytomegalovirus serostatus. In addition to the first cohort of roughly 670 subjects, a separate validation cohort of over 90 different subjects was used. A later genetic analysis took genome-wide SNP genotypes for about three fifths of the roughly 700 donors and used that subset as a discovery cohort. A later analysis re-analyzed previously published TCR beta repertoires from several hundred donors and added high-resolution HLA genotyping to study TCR occurrence patterns. The study aimed to test whether signatures of past pathogen exposure could be identified by cataloging public T cell receptors. An earlier analysis of 587 of the donors used high-throughput TCR beta sequencing to judge whether each TCR beta V gene segment behaved as functional or pseudogenic. On average, roughly 250,000 unique TCR beta nucleotide sequences were sequenced per donor among 398 genotyped donors of the cohort, with roughly 18% of those sequences being non-productive. Class I and class II HLA loci were covered by the typing at four-digit resolution. To predict cytomegalovirus infection status, the study combined high-throughput TCR immunosequencing, statistical association of individual TCRs with disease status, and machine learning. Typing coverage differed by locus: A, B, C, DRB1 and DQB1 were typed in about 620-630 donors, DQA1 in 522, DPA1 in around 610, and DPB1 in approximately 450.

Here is what the overall study found, with its caveats: V-gene and J-gene trimming of TCR beta chains was associated with a missense DCLRE1C variant in a later genetic analysis, and the association was replicated in an independent cohort. In this cohort, only TCR beta chains were sequenced, and detectable features were limited by the absence of alpha or paired-chain data. Linkage disequilibrium might explain the correlated functional status among segregating V segments, but an unknown experimental factor could not be excluded. A further reported finding was that TCR beta sequences accurately predicted the HLA-A and HLA-B alleles for most subjects in the first cohort. In a later analysis, HLA-associated TCR beta chains showed more clonal expansion and lower generation probabilities than non-associated chains that were equally common. When HLA alleles, especially DR and DQ, strongly co-occurred, attributing TCR associations to individual alleles was difficult. At a false discovery rate of 0.05, a later analysis linked some 18,000 TCR beta sequences to specific HLA alleles. A total of fewer than 200 TCR beta chains were listed by the study as associated with cytomegalovirus. A few of the identified cytomegalovirus-associated TCR beta chains were confirmed in vitro to be specific for cytomegalovirus antigens. A cluster of highly shared sequence variants was judged likely to be a technical artifact of the sequencing pipeline. Sequencing depth was assumed to be roughly uniform across donors in the presence/absence analyses, though that assumption may not hold. While some public TCRs were present in many individuals, most TCR sequences turned up only very rarely across donors. In both the original and validation cohorts, the classifier was reported to diagnose cytomegalovirus status with high specificity and sensitivity. According to a later analysis, most CMV-associated TCR beta chains appeared to be HLA-restricted, and the HLA associations seemed to be driven largely by CMV exposure. A later genetic analysis reported fewer N-insertions in productive TCRs among donors in an Asian-associated ancestry cluster than the roughly 650-donor mean. Broadly in line with IMGT annotations, most TCR beta V segments showed up in productive rearrangements about 87% or about 30% of the time in an earlier analysis of 450 to 750 of the donors. Several of the top co-occurrence clusters appeared to be linked to parvovirus B19, influenza, CMV and Epstein-Barr virus, according to a later analysis. Some IMGT-functional V segments, including TRBV6-2 and TRBV6-3, could not be distinguished by the 87-base-pair reads and were therefore excluded. A later analysis found that TCR association rates varied across HLA loci, with DRB1 alleles showing the most associated TCRs and HLA-C alleles the fewest. Because counts were too low, about 15 rarely observed V segments, including chromosome 9 orphons, were left out of the earlier analysis of roughly 600 of the donors. Because HLA typing was unavailable for some donors at each locus, only the typed subset was used in association tests. The only immune exposure information available for the cohort was CMV serostatus. The authors suggested that the approach could potentially be generalized to other disease states and immunological phenotypes.

Library method: the immunoSEQ multiplex PCR assay. For the multiplex PCR, a mixture combining 60 forward primers for TCR Vbeta segments and 13 reverse primers for TCR Jbeta segments was used. A multiplex PCR assay on genomic DNA amplified the CDR3 region of rearranged TCR beta genes. Amplified TCR beta libraries were sequenced as 87-base-pair reads on the Illumina HiSeq System. As for the authors' bioinformatics: In a later analysis, around 80 million unique TCR beta chains were counted across the approximately 640 repertoires, and roughly 11 million of these chains were shared by at least two donors. To remove PCR and sequencing errors, raw reads were error-corrected and collapsed into unique sequences using a nearest-neighbor algorithm that merged closely related sequences. Alignment of CDR3 sequences to IMGT reference sequences was used to assign V, D and J gene segments. Each retained sequence needed at least a six-nucleotide match to both a V gene segment and a J gene segment. Rearrangements were called productive when the CDR3 lacked stop codons and stayed in frame with V and J; all others were non-productive. CDR3 was defined according to IMGT convention as the region running from the second conserved V-encoded cysteine to the conserved J-encoded phenylalanine. The earlier analysis of roughly 590 of the donors excluded sequences that lacked an unambiguous match to a single V gene segment. In an earlier analysis of some 590 of the donors, a V segment was called functional when productive rearrangements were above 56.7%, and segregating when the standard deviation between donors exceeded 5%. A statistical classification framework was built to diagnose cytomegalovirus status from the catalog of TCR beta chain sequences. In a later analysis, TCR nucleotide sequences were compared against IMGT/GENE-DB human TR gene sequences so that V and J genes could be assigned. The TCRdist pipeline was used in a later analysis to assign CDR3 sequences and most-parsimonious VDJ recombination scenarios. In a later analysis, every TCR beta chain was defined by the combination of its CDR3 amino acid sequence and its V-gene family, and reads without a unique V-gene family were dropped. A later analysis removed several hundred highly shared, low-generation-probability nucleotide sequences to deal with suspected cross-contamination and a sequencing artifact. In a later analysis, a clonal expansion index was calculated for each public chain from normalized within-repertoire ranks of inferred template counts. Generation probabilities in a later analysis came from a VDJ recombination model fitted to out-of-frame rearrangements, and those results were checked against IGoR. A later analysis scored TCR-TCR, TCR-HLA and TCR-CMV co-occurrence with hypergeometric tests, applying a repertoire-size bias correction to TCR pairs. In a later analysis, false discovery rates were estimated by permuting HLA or CMV assignments 20 times. A later analysis grouped co-occurring TCRs with DBSCAN, adding TCRdist sequence similarity when clustering within HLA-allele-positive subsets. Repertoires with fewer than 30,000 or more than 120,000 public chains, plus five repertoires with anomalous nucleotide sharing, were excluded from co-occurrence clustering. The table comes from immuneACCESS by way of TCRdb, which keeps in-frame sequences with V and J called. Part of the clones is missing from these tables; in studies checked, under half for an unresolved V gene and the rest for unknown reasons. Clonal size and the V and J genes are those of that table, whereas D and trimming came from the DNA. This sample gives roughly 180,000 clones in total; approximately 80% of them show up just once. The ten largest account for roughly 3% of the sample.

The cohort comprised some 730 healthy bone marrow donors. At the time of sampling, every cohort member was nominally healthy, though immune exposures that went unrecorded were likely present. The donor tested CMV seronegative, placing the donor among the roughly 400 seronegative members of the cohort. A peripheral blood sample was provided by each donor, and peripheral blood mononuclear cells were used for TCR beta sequencing. The Qiagen DNeasy Blood Extraction Kit was used to extract genomic DNA from the blood cell samples. Trimming costs V 9 bases and J 2 bases, and their ends lie 13 bases apart. From the cysteine through the phenylalanine, the CDR3 covers 13 amino acids. Only the CDR3 part of the read is kept: 39 bases, read in frame from the first base. The germline V gene encodes CDR1 MNHEY and CDR2 SVGAGI.

What was sequenced was PBMCs. The chain uses TRBV6-5 and TRBJ1-1, with no confident D gene call. The TCR was taken from a female donor in good health and CMV-seronegative. The CDR3 corresponds to CASSHTENTEAFF. The nucleotide sequence reads as follows: TGTGCCAGTTCGCACACCGAAAACACTGAAGCTTTCTTT.